A selection of T cell receptor beta chains follows, all from one sample in a study of shared T cell receptors in the human thymus. This table comes from immunoSEQ multiplex PCR, and its TCRdb copy is limited to in-frame clones, with some not included. The sample gives over 65,000 clones, roughly 96% of which show up once; 0.033% is in the top ten. Sequencing was carried out using thymocytes. Receptors were obtained from a human donor. Each CDR3 is given with its conserved first and last residue. A D gene is named only where the DNA matches it firmly. The listing skips clone size in some rows; elsewhere it reads once, few, many or a size class.

j_call d_call clone_size v_call cdr3_aa cdr3_nt
TRBJ2-1 NA NA TRBV14 CASREARGNEQFF TGTGCCAGCAGAGAGGCGAGGGGGAATGAGCAGTTCTTC
TRBJ2-2 NA NA TRBV19 CASSMGPARANTGELFF TGTGCCAGTAGTATGGGTCCGGCAAGGGCGAACACCGGGGAGCTGTTTTTT
TRBJ2-5 NA NA TRBV18 CASSHLPGREETQYF TGTGCCAGCTCCCATTTACCGGGACGGGAAGAGACCCAGTACTTC
TRBJ1-6 NA NA TRBV15 CATSTKLGKGTLHF TGTGCCACCAGCACGAAGCTTGGGAAGGGCACCCTCCACTTT
TRBJ2-2 TRBD1 NA TRBV4-3 CASSHRTGGRNTGELFF TGCGCCAGCAGCCATAGGACAGGGGGCCGAAACACCGGGGAGCTGTTTTTT
TRBJ2-1 TRBD2 NA TRBV7-8 CASSRTSGGVSSEQFF TGTGCCAGCAGCAGGACTAGCGGGGGGGTATCCAGTGAGCAGTTCTTC
TRBJ2-1 NA NA TRBV5-4 CASSLATSSYNEQFF TGTGCCAGCAGCTTGGCAACGAGCTCCTACAATGAGCAGTTCTTC
TRBJ2-6 TRBD1 NA TRBV27 CASSFGDRGPGANVLTF TGTGCCAGCAGTTTCGGGGACAGGGGGCCTGGGGCCAACGTCCTGACTTTC
TRBJ2-7 NA NA TRBV5-4 CASSPPATGLSYEQYF TGTGCCAGCAGCCCCCCCGCGACGGGCCTATCCTACGAGCAGTACTTC
TRBJ1-2 NA NA TRBV4-3 CASSQGGRGSGNYGYTF TGCGCCAGCAGCCAAGGGGGTAGGGGATCTGGCAACTATGGCTACACCTTC
TRBJ1-2 NA NA TRBV5-4 CASSLITTGINYGYTF TGTGCCAGCAGCTTGATAACTACAGGGATTAACTATGGCTACACCTTC
TRBJ1-5 NA NA TRBV12-5 CASGLVDRSNQPQHF TGTGCTAGTGGTTTGGTAGACAGAAGCAATCAGCCCCAGCATTTT
TRBJ1-3 NA NA TRBV14 CASSQSQPGFRPSGNTIYF TGTGCCAGCAGCCAAAGCCAGCCCGGGTTTCGCCCCTCTGGAAACACCATATATTTT
TRBJ2-7 TRBD1 few TRBV13 CASSPQGQGEIYEQYF TGTGCCAGCAGCCCACAGGGACAGGGGGAAATCTACGAGCAGTACTTC
TRBJ2-7 TRBD1 NA TRBV4-2 CASSQETGARYEQYF TGTGCCAGCAGCCAAGAGACAGGGGCTAGGTACGAGCAGTACTTC
TRBJ2-7 NA NA TRBV7-2 CASSLQGSRAGEQYF TGTGCCAGCAGCTTACAGGGCTCCCGGGCGGGGGAGCAGTACTTC
TRBJ2-5 TRBD2 NA TRBV19 CASSWRGGETQYF TGTGCCAGTAGTTGGCGGGGGGGAGAGACCCAGTACTTC
TRBJ2-2 NA NA TRBV6-1 CASSDVIPGELFF TGTGCCAGCAGTGACGTCATCCCCGGGGAGCTGTTTTTT
TRBJ2-3 TRBD2 NA TRBV9 CASSPLSSLAGGPFTDTQYF TGTGCCAGCAGCCCGCTTTCCAGTTTAGCGGGGGGCCCTTTTACAGATACGCAGTATTTT
TRBJ1-4 NA NA TRBV21-1 CALVHRTNEKLFF TGTGCCCTGGTCCACAGGACTAATGAAAAACTGTTTTTT
TRBJ2-2 NA NA TRBV27 CASRGGGPWTGELFF TGTGCCAGCAGGGGCGGGGGCCCATGGACCGGGGAGCTGTTTTTT
TRBJ2-3 NA NA TRBV28 CASRLSTDTQYF TGTGCCAGCAGACTCAGCACAGATACGCAGTATTTT
TRBJ1-4 NA NA TRBV6-1 CASSEGDFF TGTGCCAGCAGTGAAGGGGACTTTTTT
TRBJ2-1 TRBD2 few TRBV7-2 CASSLDGGGGINEQFF TGTGCCAGCAGCTTAGACGGCGGGGGAGGCATCAATGAGCAGTTCTTC
TRBJ2-7 TRBD1 few TRBV27 CASSPRRWSPGQGPYEQYF TGTGCCAGCAGTCCACGTAGGTGGTCGCCGGGACAGGGGCCCTACGAGCAGTACTTC
TRBJ2-5 TRBD1 NA TRBV10-3 CAIRPLGDREETQYF TGTGCCATCAGACCCCTCGGTGACAGGGAAGAGACCCAGTACTTC
TRBJ1-1 NA NA TRBV7-9 CASSPWNTEAFF TGTGCCAGCAGCCCTTGGAACACTGAAGCTTTCTTT
TRBJ2-7 TRBD1 NA TRBV5-1 CASSLETGDYEQYF TGCGCCAGCAGCTTGGAGACAGGGGACTACGAGCAGTACTTC
TRBJ2-7 TRBD1 NA TRBV29-1 CSVELAGNRQGGYEQYF TGCAGCGTTGAATTAGCGGGTAACAGACAGGGGGGCTACGAGCAGTACTTC
TRBJ2-3 NA NA TRBV5-4 CASSLVGKHLSTDTQYF TGTGCCAGCAGCTTGGTGGGGAAACACCTTTCCACAGATACGCAGTATTTT
TRBJ2-7 TRBD1 NA TRBV5-4 CASSSQRQGTYEQYF TGTGCCAGCAGCTCTCAGAGACAGGGGACCTACGAGCAGTACTTC
TRBJ2-7 NA NA TRBV27 CASSLSGSTKQYF TGTGCCAGCAGTTTATCCGGTAGTACGAAGCAGTACTTC
TRBJ1-6 NA NA TRBV25-1 CASRYEGTSYNSPLHF TGTGCCAGCAGATACGAGGGGACCTCCTATAATTCACCCCTCCACTTT
TRBJ2-2 NA once TRBV5-1 CASSLLGPSEGPGELFF TGCGCCAGCAGCTTATTAGGGCCGTCGGAGGGGCCCGGGGAGCTGTTTTTT
TRBJ1-2 NA NA TRBV5-4 CASSLAAPGGYTF TGTGCCAGCAGCTTGGCTGCCCCAGGGGGCTACACCTTC
TRBJ2-3 NA NA TRBV4-1 CASSPIRLFTDTQYF TGCGCCAGCAGTCCGATACGTCTCTTCACAGATACGCAGTATTTT
TRBJ1-2 NA NA TRBV10-3 CAISEPGGKSGYTF TGTGCCATCAGTGAGCCGGGGGGTAAAAGTGGCTACACCTTC
TRBJ2-3 NA NA TRBV14 CASSPPGQTFTDTQYF TGTGCCAGCAGCCCCCCCGGACAGACATTCACAGATACGCAGTATTTT
TRBJ2-3 TRBD1 NA TRBV15 CATSRDPRGDRGEANHTDTQYF TGTGCCACCAGCAGAGACCCTAGGGGGGACAGGGGGGAAGCCAACCACACAGATACGCAGTATTTT
TRBJ1-2 TRBD1 NA TRBV6-4 CASRYQDRVAYGYTF TGTGCCAGCAGGTACCAGGACAGGGTGGCCTATGGCTACACCTTC
TRBJ2-4 NA NA TRBV20-1 CSAERSLAF TGCAGTGCCGAAAGATCCTTGGCCTTC
TRBJ2-1 TRBD1 NA TRBV7-9 CASSFWDREGEQFF TGTGCCAGCAGCTTCTGGGACAGGGAGGGTGAGCAGTTCTTC
TRBJ2-1 NA NA TRBV27 CASSSGSLPNNEQFF TGTGCCAGCAGTTCAGGGTCGCTACCAAACAATGAGCAGTTCTTC
TRBJ2-5 NA NA TRBV4-1 CASSLALYSGDKETQYF TGCGCCAGCAGTCTCGCACTTTATAGCGGAGATAAAGAGACCCAGTACTTC
TRBJ1-5 NA once TRBV4-3 CASSQDWQGGQPQHF TGCGCCAGCAGCCAAGACTGGCAGGGTGGGCAGCCCCAGCATTTT
TRBJ1-2 NA NA TRBV19 CASSILTRPPRVQNYGYTF TGTGCCAGTAGTATACTCACCAGACCCCCTCGTGTACAGAACTATGGCTACACCTTC
TRBJ2-2 NA NA TRBV7-2 CASSLAGVKNTGELFF TGTGCCAGCAGCTTAGCGGGGGTTAAGAACACCGGGGAGCTGTTTTTT
TRBJ2-1 TRBD2 once TRBV7-2 CASSLVASGPPLYNEQFF TGTGCCAGCAGCTTAGTGGCTAGCGGGCCTCCCCTCTACAATGAGCAGTTCTTC
TRBJ2-5 NA NA TRBV19 CARIGTKETQYF TGTGCCAGAATCGGGACCAAAGAGACCCAGTACTTC
TRBJ2-7 NA NA TRBV14 CASSQGLNEQYF TGTGCCAGCAGCCAAGGTTTGAACGAGCAGTACTTC
TRBJ1-4 NA NA TRBV7-9 CAIPVGNEDEKLFF TGTGCCATCCCGGTCGGCAATGAGGATGAAAAACTGTTTTTT
TRBJ2-4 TRBD2 NA TRBV7-2 CASSSGLVPRVAKNIQYF TGTGCCAGCAGCTCCGGACTAGTTCCCCGGGTTGCCAAAAACATTCAGTACTTC
TRBJ2-7 TRBD1 NA TRBV5-5 CASRPWTGGSYEQYF TGTGCCAGCAGACCCTGGACAGGGGGCTCCTACGAGCAGTACTTC
TRBJ2-1 TRBD2 NA TRBV28 CASSLWCGGACSEQFF TGTGCCAGCAGTTTATGGTGCGGGGGGGCCTGCTCTGAGCAGTTCTTC
TRBJ2-7 NA NA TRBV27 CASSDLTYGAGEQYF TGTGCCAGCAGTGACTTAACCTACGGAGCTGGGGAGCAGTACTTC
TRBJ2-3 NA NA TRBV12-2 CASRFRTSGPLNTDTQYF TGTGCAAGTCGCTTCCGGACTAGCGGACCTCTCAACACAGATACGCAGTATTTT
TRBJ2-2 TRBD1 NA TRBV9 CASSTEQGARIGELFF TGTGCCAGCAGTACTGAACAGGGGGCTAGGATCGGGGAGCTGTTTTTT
TRBJ1-2 TRBD1 NA TRBV10-3 CAISETWDRGRNYGYTF TGTGCCATCAGTGAGACCTGGGACAGGGGGCGCAACTATGGCTACACCTTC
TRBJ1-2 NA NA TRBV7-3 CASSCFVTVYGYTF TGTGCCAGCAGCTGCTTTGTGACAGTCTATGGCTACACCTTC
TRBJ1-5 NA NA TRBV18 CASSTTGKLNQPQHF TGTGCCAGCTCAACGACAGGAAAGCTCAATCAGCCCCAGCATTTT